These 21 T cell receptor beta chains came from one sample sequenced in a study of T cells in Graves' hyperthyroidism and ophthalmopathy. Amplified regions were TCR beta CDR3 sequences from RNA transcripts. The study used the HTBI primer set for a first-round RT-PCR of the TCR CDR3. TCRdb redid the calling of the multiplex PCR reads with MiXCR, one entry per CDR3 protein. The sample contains around 200,000 distinct CDR3 sequences, about a sixth of which appear only once. Sequences were obtained from blood. Receptor source: a woman aged 45-59 years with Graves' hyperthyroidism.

This clonotype was counted many times. The chain uses TRBV6-1 and TRBJ1-5; D not certain. The length of the CDR3 is 13 residues. CDR1 and CDR2 from the germline V gene are MNHNS and SASEGT. V lost 5 bases to trimming and J lost 5 bases, with 10 bases between them. The DNA of the CDR3 is TGTGCCAGCAGTCGCTCATTGGATCAGCCCCAGCATTTT. Translated, it gives CASSRSLDQPQHF.

This clonotype has more than one count but fewer than ten. The V call is TRBV19, the J call TRBJ1-1; D remains unclear. CDR1 is LNHDA and CDR2 is SQIVND in the germline V gene (reference sequence). The CDR3 runs 15 residues. V was trimmed by 7 bases and J by 1 base, leaving 16 bases between them. CDR3 nucleotide sequence: TGTGCCAGTACCCTAGGTGTAGTCGGGAACACTGAAGCTTTCTTT. Translating gives CASTLGVVGNTEAFF.

This clonotype was recorded at least ten times. CDR3 loop: CASSFDSVVNQPQHF. CDR3 in DNA: TGTGCCAGCAGCTTCGACAGCGTGGTAAATCAGCCCCAGCATTTT. The V call is TRBV12-3 or TRBV12-4, the J call TRBJ1-5, with D maybe TRBD1 (5 bases). Trimming shortened V by 6 bases and J by 4 bases, and 16 bases separated the two germline ends. CDR3 length equals 15 residues.

In this sample, this clonotype turned up a few times. V is TRBV7-6 and J is TRBJ2-3, with 8 bases aligning to TRBD2. The CDR3 covers 15 residues. Looked up from germline, CDR1 is SGHVS and CDR2 is FNYEAQ. V shed 5 bases, J shed 0 bases, and the junction held 4 bases outside the gene matches. Here the CDR3 DNA reads TGTGCCAGCAGCCGCCCTAGCGGGAGCACAGATACGCAGTATTTT. Amino acid sequence: CASSRPSGSTDTQYF.

The rearrangement joins TRBV28 to TRBJ1-3; 7 nucleotides match TRBD1. Germline loops: CDR1 MDHEN, CDR2 SYDVKM. V lost 5 bases to trimming and J lost 8 bases; unmatched junction nucleotides: 15. The length of the CDR3 is 16 residues. The CDR3 spells CASSMSGTAYEDTIYF. The DNA of the CDR3 is TGTGCCAGCAGTATGAGCGGGACAGCATACGAGGACACCATATATTTT.

This clonotype was observed many times. The V gene is TRBV7-9, the J gene TRBJ2-3; TRBD1 might be the D (6 bases). Trimming shortened V by 8 bases and J by 5 bases, and 20 bases separated the two germline ends. This CDR3 is 15 amino acids long. The germline gives CDR1 SEHNR, CDR2 FQNEAQ (reference sequence). The CDR3 region has the DNA TGTGCCAGCGGGGGCCCAAGCGACGGGGAAGATACGCAGTATTTT. This sequence encodes CASGGPSDGEDTQYF.

This clonotype has more than one count but fewer than ten. V is TRBV12-3 or TRBV12-4 and J is TRBJ1-1, with TRBD1 as a possible D gene (5 bases). The CDR3 consists of 17 residues. The V gene lost 5 bases and the J gene lost 1 base, with 20 bases spanning the gap. The CDR3 DNA sequence: TGTGCCAGCAGTCCCGACCGTTCAGGGTTGAGGAACACTGAAGCTTTCTTT. The encoded protein is CASSPDRSGLRNTEAFF.

This clonotype has at least ten counts. This chain links TRBV28 with TRBJ2-4; 7 bases align to TRBD1. CDR3 length: 14 amino acids. The V gene end was trimmed by 5 bases and the J gene end by 8 bases; junction bases not matched to a gene: 9. The germline V gene has CDR1 MDHEN and CDR2 SYDVKM. The CDR3 coding sequence is TGTGCCAGCAGTCCCAGACTCCAGGGGGACATTCAGTACTTC. Residues: CASSPRLQGDIQYF.

V gene TRBV27 combines with J gene TRBJ1-2, with D maybe TRBD1 (5 bases). Trimming cost V 8 bases and J 7 bases, with 23 bases left between them. Germline V lookup: CDR1 MNHEY, CDR2 SMNVEV (reference sequence). The CDR3 is 15 residues long. The CDR3 here is CASDFYGGDMSGYTF. For the CDR3, the DNA is TGTGCCAGCGACTTCTACGGGGGAGACATGAGTGGCTACACCTTC.

Many counts were recorded for this clonotype. The J gene is TRBJ1-5, the V gene TRBV5-8, with D possibly being TRBD1 (6 bases). V was clipped by 0 bases and J by 6 bases, with 10 bases between them. CDR1 SGHTS and CDR2 YDEGEE come from the germline V gene. The CDR3 loop spans 14 amino acids. Written as DNA, the CDR3 is TGTGCCAGCAGCTTGGAGGGGGTGGGTCAGCCCCAGCATTTT. The encoded protein is CASSLEGVGQPQHF.

This sequence joins TRBV5-4 and TRBJ1-6; TRBD1 matches 8 bases. V was pared by 3 bases and J by 7 bases, with 6 bases of the junction left unmatched. Per germline, CDR1 SGHNT and CDR2 YYREEE (reference sequence). The CDR3 has 15 amino acids. The CDR3 DNA reads TGTGCCAGCAGCTCTGGACAGGGAGGAAATTCACCCCTCCACTTT. Protein: CASSSGQGGNSPLHF.

With regard to this clonotype: This could be a read error, since a much larger clone is one nucleotide away. The chain recombines TRBV11-2 with TRBJ2-5; possible D gene TRBD2, 6 bases. The V gene lost 5 bases and the J gene lost 2 bases, with 21 bases spanning the gap. The germline gives CDR1 SGHAT, CDR2 FQNNGV. This CDR3 comprises 17 residues. CDR3 loop: CASSVGTGSGYQETQYF. The CDR3 DNA reads as TGTGCCAGCAGCGTCGGGACGGGAAGCGGGTATCAAGAGACCCAGTACTTC.

This clonotype was seen many times. The chain uses TRBV7-9 and TRBJ2-2; possible D gene TRBD1, 5 bases. Germline lookup yields CDR1 SEHNR and CDR2 FQNEAQ (reference sequence). V lost 5 bases, J lost 4 bases, and 23 bases lay in between. The CDR3 extends over 18 amino acids. In nucleotides, the CDR3 is TGTGCCAGCAGCGATCCCTGGGGCAGGGTCCCTGGCACCGGGGAGCTGTTTTTT. This translates into CASSDPWGRVPGTGELFF.

The table lists this clonotype with many counts. CDR3 nucleotide sequence: TGTGCCAGCAGCCCCTGGGACAGCCAAACGCGGGGCTACACCTTC. It specifies CASSPWDSQTRGYTF. This chain links TRBV7-9 with TRBJ1-2, with 7 bases identical to TRBD1. The CDR3 runs 15 residues. With 5 bases clipped from V and 8 bases from J, the junction kept 14 bases outside the gene matches. CDR1 and CDR2 from the germline V gene are SEHNR and FQNEAQ (reference sequence).

This clonotype was counted many times. V is TRBV19 and J is TRBJ2-3, with D possibly matching TRBD2 (5 bases). Trimming removed 2 bases from V and 2 bases from J, with 11 bases in between. This CDR3 region has 15 residues. The V gene's germline CDR1 is LNHDA and CDR2 SQIVND (reference sequence). CDR3 bases: TGTGCCAGTAGTATAACGGGATGGGACACAGATACGCAGTATTTT. Its protein product is CASSITGWDTDTQYF.

This clonotype was recorded at least ten times. The chain has TRBV6-1 and TRBJ1-5; 9 nucleotides align to TRBD1. The germline V gene has CDR1 MNHNS and CDR2 SASEGT. Trimming took 5 bases from V and 2 from J; bases not matched to a gene: 16. This CDR3 comprises 19 residues. CDR3 amino acids: CASSQTRTGGVSGNQPQHF. The CDR3 DNA is TGTGCCAGCAGTCAAACCCGAACAGGGGGCGTAAGCGGCAATCAGCCCCAGCATTTT.

There are a few counts of this clonotype. Written as DNA, the CDR3 is TGCGCCAGCAGCCAAGAAAGGGGGGGGGGCGCGGGCTATGGCTACACCTTC. As protein: CASSQERGGGAGYGYTF. The rearrangement links TRBV4-1 to TRBJ1-2; tentative D call: TRBD1 (6 bases). Between the trimmed V and J ends, which lost 0 bases and 4 bases, there was a span of 18 bases. The CDR3 totals 17 residues. The V gene's germline CDR1 is MGHRA and CDR2 YSYEKL.

The chain has TRBV20-1 and TRBJ1-3; TRBD1 might be the D (6 bases). The CDR3 length is 13 residues. Germline V gene sequence: CDR1 DFQATT, CDR2 SNEGSKA (reference sequence). This CDR3 reads CSLPGESGNTIYF. Written as DNA, the CDR3 is TGCAGCCTCCCAGGGGAGTCTGGAAACACCATATATTTT.

J is TRBJ2-3 and V is TRBV5-4, with TRBD1 as a possible D gene (5 bases). CDR1 is SGHNT, CDR2 YYREEE, per germline (reference sequence). Trimming cost V 0 bases and J 4 bases, with 12 bases left between them. The CDR3 totals 15 residues. DNA of the CDR3: TGTGCCAGCAGCTTGGAAGGGGCCCGCGCAGATACGCAGTATTTT. This gives the protein CASSLEGARADTQYF.

For the CDR3, the DNA is TGTGCCAGCAGCTCCTCCGGGACAGCCTTCACTGAAGCTTTCTTT. Amino acids: CASSSSGTAFTEAFF. The chain couples TRBV6-5 to TRBJ1-1; 7 positions agree with TRBD1. Germline V gene lookup returns CDR1 MNHEY and CDR2 SVGAGI. The CDR3 runs 15 residues. V trimming: 6 bases; J trimming: 4 bases; junction bases outside the gene matches: 11.

This clonotype has ten or more counts. The chain uses TRBV7-2 and TRBJ2-1; D gene ambiguous. Germline V gene data show CDR1 as SGHTA and CDR2 as FQGNSA. V was trimmed by 5 bases and J by 7 bases, leaving 9 bases between them. The length of the CDR3 is 12 residues. The CDR3, as DNA: TGTGCCAGCAGCCGAAATTGGAATGAGCAGTTCTTC. Its translation is CASSRNWNEQFF. Drawing the rest from reference TRBV7-2 and TRBJ2-1, the complete variable domain is GAGVSQSPSNKVTEKGKDVELRCDPISGHTALYWYRQSLGQGLEFLIYFQGNSAPDKSGLPSDRFSAERTGGSVSTLTIQRTQQEDSAVYLCASSRNWNEQFFGPGTRLTVL.